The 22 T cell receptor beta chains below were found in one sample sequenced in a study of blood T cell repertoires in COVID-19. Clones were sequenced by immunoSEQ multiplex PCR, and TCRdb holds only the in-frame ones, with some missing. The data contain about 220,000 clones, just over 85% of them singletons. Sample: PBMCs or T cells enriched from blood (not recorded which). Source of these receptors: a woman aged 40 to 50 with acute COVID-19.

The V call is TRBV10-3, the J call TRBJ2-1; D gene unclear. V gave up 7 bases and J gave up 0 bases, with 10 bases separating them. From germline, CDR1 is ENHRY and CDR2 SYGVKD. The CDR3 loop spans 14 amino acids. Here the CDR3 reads CAITPRGSYNEQFF. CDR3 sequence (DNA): TGTGCCATCACTCCCCGCGGCTCCTACAATGAGCAGTTCTTC.

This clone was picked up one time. CDR3 DNA: TGTGCCAGCAGCCCCCACGGGCGGGGTGAGACCCAGTACTTC. Amino acid sequence: CASSPHGRGETQYF. The chain carries TRBV7-2 and TRBJ2-5; D is possibly TRBD2 (6 bases). Trimming took off 5 bases at V and 5 bases at J, with 15 bases between the two ends. Germline assignment: CDR1 SGHTA and CDR2 FQGNSA. This CDR3 spans 14 amino acids.

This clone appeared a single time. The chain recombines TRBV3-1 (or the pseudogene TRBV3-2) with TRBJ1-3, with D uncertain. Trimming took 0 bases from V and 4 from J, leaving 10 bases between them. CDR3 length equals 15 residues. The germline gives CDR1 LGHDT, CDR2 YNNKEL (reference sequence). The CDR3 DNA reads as TGTGCCAGCAGCCAAGATAGATACCGCGGAAACACCATATATTTT. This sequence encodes CASSQDRYRGNTIYF.

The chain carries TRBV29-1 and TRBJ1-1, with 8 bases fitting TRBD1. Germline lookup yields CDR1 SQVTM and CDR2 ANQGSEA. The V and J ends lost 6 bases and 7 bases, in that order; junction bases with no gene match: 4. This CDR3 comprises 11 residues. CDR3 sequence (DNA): TGCAGCGTCCAAGACAGGGGTGAAGCTTTCTTT. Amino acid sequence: CSVQDRGEAFF.

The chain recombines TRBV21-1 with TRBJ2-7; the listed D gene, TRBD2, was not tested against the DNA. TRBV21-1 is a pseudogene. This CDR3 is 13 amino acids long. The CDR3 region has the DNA TGTGCCAGCACTACCACCGGGACCTACGAGCAGTACGTC. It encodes CASTTTGTYEQYV.

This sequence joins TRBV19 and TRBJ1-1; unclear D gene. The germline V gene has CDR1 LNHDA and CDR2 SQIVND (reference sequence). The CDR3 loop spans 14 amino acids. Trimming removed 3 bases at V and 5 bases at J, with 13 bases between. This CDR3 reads CASSISGIRTEAFF. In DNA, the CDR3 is TGTGCCAGTAGTATTTCAGGTATACGGACTGAAGCTTTCTTT.

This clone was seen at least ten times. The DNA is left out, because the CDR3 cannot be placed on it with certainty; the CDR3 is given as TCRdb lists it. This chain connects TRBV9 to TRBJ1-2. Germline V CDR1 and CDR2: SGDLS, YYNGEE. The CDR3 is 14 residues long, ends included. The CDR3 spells CASSVGGGILPDTF.

CDR3 residues: CASSPGTSGGPSYNEQFF. The CDR3 bases are TGTGCCAGCTCACCCGGGACTAGCGGGGGGCCCTCCTACAATGAGCAGTTCTTC. The chain has TRBV18 and TRBJ2-1; TRBD2 aligns across 15 bases. The CDR3 covers 18 residues. V gave up 3 bases and J gave up 0 bases; unmatched junction bases: 3. Germline CDR1 and CDR2: KGHSH and LQKENI. The full variable domain, with the rest looked up from reference TRBV18 and TRBJ2-1, is NAGVMQNPRHLVRRRGQEARLRCSPMKGHSHVYWYRQLPEEGLKFMVYLQKENIIDESGMPKERFSAEFPKEGPSILRIQQVVRGDSAAYFCASSPGTSGGPSYNEQFFGPGTRLTVL.

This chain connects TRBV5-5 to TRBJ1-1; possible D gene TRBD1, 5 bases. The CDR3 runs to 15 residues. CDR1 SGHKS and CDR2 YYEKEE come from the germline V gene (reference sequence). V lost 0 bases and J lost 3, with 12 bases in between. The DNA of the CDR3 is TGTGCCAGCAGCTTGGAGGCAGGGTCGTACACTGAAGCTTTCTTT. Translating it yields CASSLEAGSYTEAFF.

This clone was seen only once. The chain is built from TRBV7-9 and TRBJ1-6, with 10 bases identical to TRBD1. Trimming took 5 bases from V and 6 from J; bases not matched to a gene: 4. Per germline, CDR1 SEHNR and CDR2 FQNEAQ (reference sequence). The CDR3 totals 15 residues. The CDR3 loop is CASSQRTGGNSPLHF. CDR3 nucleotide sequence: TGTGCCAGCAGCCAACGGACAGGGGGTAATTCACCCCTCCACTTT.

The CDR3: CASSWGQGDLDEKLFF. In DNA, the CDR3 is TGCGCCAGCAGCTGGGGACAGGGGGACTTGGATGAAAAACTGTTTTTT. The chain links TRBV5-1 to TRBJ1-4; TRBD1 matches 11 bases. The V gene's germline CDR1 is SGHRS and CDR2 YFSETQ. The V gene end was trimmed by 3 bases and the J gene end by 6 bases; junction bases not matched to a gene: 7. This CDR3 spans 16 amino acids.

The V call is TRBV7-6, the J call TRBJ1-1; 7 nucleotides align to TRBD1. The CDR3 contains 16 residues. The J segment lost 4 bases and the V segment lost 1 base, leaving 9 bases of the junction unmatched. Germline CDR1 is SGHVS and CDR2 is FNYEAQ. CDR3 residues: CASSLVSGQGGTEAFF. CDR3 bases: TGTGCCAGCAGCTTAGTATCAGGGCAGGGGGGCACTGAAGCTTTCTTT.

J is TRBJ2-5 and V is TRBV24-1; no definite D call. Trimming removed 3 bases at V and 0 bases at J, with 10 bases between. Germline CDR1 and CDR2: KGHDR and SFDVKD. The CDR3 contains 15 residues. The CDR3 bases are TGTGCCACCAGTGATCCCAGCGACTACCAAGAGACCCAGTACTTC. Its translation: CATSDPSDYQETQYF.

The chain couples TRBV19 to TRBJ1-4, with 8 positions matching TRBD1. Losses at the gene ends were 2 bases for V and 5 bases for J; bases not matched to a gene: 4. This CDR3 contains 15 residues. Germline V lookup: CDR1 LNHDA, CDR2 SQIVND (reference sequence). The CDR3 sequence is CASSIYQGANEKLFF. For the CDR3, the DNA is TGTGCCAGTAGTATATATCAGGGGGCGAATGAAAAACTGTTTTTT.

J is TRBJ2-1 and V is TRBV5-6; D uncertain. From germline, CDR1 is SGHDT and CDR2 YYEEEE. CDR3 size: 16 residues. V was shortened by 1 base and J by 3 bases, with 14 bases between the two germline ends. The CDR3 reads CASSLRIWPGYNEQFF. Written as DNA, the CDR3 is TGTGCCAGCAGCTTGCGCATCTGGCCAGGCTACAATGAGCAGTTCTTC.

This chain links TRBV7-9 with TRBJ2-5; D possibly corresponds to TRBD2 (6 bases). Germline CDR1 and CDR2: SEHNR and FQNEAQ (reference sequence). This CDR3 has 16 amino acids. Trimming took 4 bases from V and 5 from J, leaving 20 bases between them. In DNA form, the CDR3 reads TGTGCCAGCAGCTCTGGCAGATCAGGAGGGATGGAGACCCAGTACTTC. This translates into CASSSGRSGGMETQYF.

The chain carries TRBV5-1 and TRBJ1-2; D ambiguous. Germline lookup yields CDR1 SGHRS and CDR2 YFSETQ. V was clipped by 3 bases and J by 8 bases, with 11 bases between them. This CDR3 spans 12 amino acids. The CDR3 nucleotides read TGCGCCAGCAGCTCGGACTTGGAGGGCTACACCTTC. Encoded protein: CASSSDLEGYTF.

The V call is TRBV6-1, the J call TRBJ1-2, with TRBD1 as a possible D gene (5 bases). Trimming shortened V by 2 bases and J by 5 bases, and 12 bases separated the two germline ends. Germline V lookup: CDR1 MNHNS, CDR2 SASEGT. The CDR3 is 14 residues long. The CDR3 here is CASSELAGRYGYTF. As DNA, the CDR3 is TGTGCCAGCAGTGAACTCGCAGGGCGATATGGCTACACCTTC.

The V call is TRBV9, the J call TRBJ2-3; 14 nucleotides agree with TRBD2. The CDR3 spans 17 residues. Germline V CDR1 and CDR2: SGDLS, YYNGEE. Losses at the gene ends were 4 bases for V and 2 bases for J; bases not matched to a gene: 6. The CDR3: CASSRLAGGHYTDTQYF. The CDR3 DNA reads TGTGCCAGCAGCAGACTAGCGGGGGGGCACTACACAGATACGCAGTATTTT. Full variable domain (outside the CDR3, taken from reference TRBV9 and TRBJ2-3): DSGVTQTPKHLITATGQRVTLRCSPRSGDLSVYWYQQSLDQGLQFLIQYYNGEERAKGNILERFSAQQFPDLHSELNLSSLELGDSALYFCASSRLAGGHYTDTQYFGPGTRLTVL.

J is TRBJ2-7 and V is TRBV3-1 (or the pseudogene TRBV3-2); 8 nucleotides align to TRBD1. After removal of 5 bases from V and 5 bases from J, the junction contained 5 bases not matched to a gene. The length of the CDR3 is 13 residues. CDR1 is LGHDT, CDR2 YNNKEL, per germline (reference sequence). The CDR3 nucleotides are TGTGCCAGCAGCTCGACAGGGGTCCACGAGCAGTACTTC. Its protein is CASSSTGVHEQYF.

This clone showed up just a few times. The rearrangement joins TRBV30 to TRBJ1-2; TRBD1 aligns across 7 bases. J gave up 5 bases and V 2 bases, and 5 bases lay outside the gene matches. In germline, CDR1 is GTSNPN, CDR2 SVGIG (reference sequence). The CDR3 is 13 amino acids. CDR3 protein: CAWSTGTVYGYTF. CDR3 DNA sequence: TGTGCCTGGAGTACCGGGACAGTATATGGCTACACCTTC.

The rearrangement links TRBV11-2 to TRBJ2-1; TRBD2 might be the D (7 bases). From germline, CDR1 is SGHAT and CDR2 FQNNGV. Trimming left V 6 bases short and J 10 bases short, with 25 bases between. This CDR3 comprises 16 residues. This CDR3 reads CASSRTSGRGPREQFF. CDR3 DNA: TGTGCCAGCAGTCGAACAAGTGGGCGGGGGCCGCGGGAGCAGTTCTTC.